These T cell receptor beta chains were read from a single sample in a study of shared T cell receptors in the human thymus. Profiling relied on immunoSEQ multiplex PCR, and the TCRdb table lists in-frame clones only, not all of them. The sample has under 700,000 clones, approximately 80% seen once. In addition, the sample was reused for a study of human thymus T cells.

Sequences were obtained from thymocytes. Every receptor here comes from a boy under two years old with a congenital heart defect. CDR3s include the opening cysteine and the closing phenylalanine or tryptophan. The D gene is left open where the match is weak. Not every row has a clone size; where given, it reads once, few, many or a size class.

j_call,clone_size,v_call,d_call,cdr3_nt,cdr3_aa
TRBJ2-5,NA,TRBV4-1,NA,TGCGCCAGCAGCCCTGCGGCGGGCTCACAAGAGACCCAGTACTTC,CASSPAAGSQETQYF
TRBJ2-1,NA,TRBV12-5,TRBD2,TGTGCTAGTGGGCGGGAGGGCCATTTCAATGAGCAGTTCTTC,CASGREGHFNEQFF
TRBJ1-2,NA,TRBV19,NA,TGTGCCACCAGGGAAGACTATGGCTACACCTTC,CATREDYGYTF
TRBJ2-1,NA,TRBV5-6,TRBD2,TGTGCCAGCAGCTGGCCCGGGACTAGCGGGAGCAATGAGCAGTTCTTC,CASSWPGTSGSNEQFF
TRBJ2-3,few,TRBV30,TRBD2,TGTGCCTGGAGTGTAGAGACAGCGGGGGACTCAGATACGCAGTATTTT,CAWSVETAGDSDTQYF
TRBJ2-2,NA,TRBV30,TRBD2,TGTGCCTGGAGTCCCACTCCCGGGGGGAAGCCGCCGAACACCGGGGAGCTGTTTTTT,CAWSPTPGGKPPNTGELFF
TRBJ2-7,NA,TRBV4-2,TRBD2,TGTGCCAGCAGCCAAGCGAACGGGGCGGGAGAGTTGGCCTACGAGCAGTACTTC,CASSQANGAGELAYEQYF
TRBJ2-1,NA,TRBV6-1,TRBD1,TGTGCCAGCAGTGGACCGGGACAGGGGGCCGGACGATCCTACAATGAGCAGTTCTTC,CASSGPGQGAGRSYNEQFF
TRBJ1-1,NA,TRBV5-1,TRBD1,TGCGCCAGCACCTCGCAACAGGGGGCACGAGTCGACACTGAAGCTTTCTTT,CASTSQQGARVDTEAFF
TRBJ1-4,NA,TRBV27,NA,TGTGCCAGCAGTTTCGATGGGCCAGGGAATGAAAAACTGTTTTTT,CASSFDGPGNEKLFF
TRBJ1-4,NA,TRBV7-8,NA,TGTGCCAGCAGCTTGAAGAGGGTTGGAGAAAAACTGTTTTTT,CASSLKRVGEKLFF
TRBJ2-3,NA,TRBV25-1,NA,TGTGCCAGCAGTGATCATGGGACTGGCACAGATACGCAGTATTTT,CASSDHGTGTDTQYF
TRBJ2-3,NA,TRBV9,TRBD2,TGTGCCAGCACGGCGGTAGCGGGAGATACGCAGTATTTT,CASTAVAGDTQYF
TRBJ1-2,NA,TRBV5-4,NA,TGTGCCCGCCTGGGGGGGTGGAGCTATGGCTACACCTTC,CARLGGWSYGYTF
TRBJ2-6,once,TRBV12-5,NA,TGTGCTAGTGGTTTGGTTAGAGGGCCGGGGGCCAACGTCCTGACTTTC,CASGLVRGPGANVLTF
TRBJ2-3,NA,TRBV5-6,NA,TGTGCCAGCAGCTTGGCGGGAGCAGATACGCAGTATTTT,CASSLAGADTQYF